Sequencing of this T cell receptor (beta chain) was carried out in a study of blood T cell repertoires in COVID-19. V was clipped by 0 bases and J by 4 bases; unmatched bases: 9. CDR1 and CDR2 from the germline V gene are LGHDT and YNNKEL (reference sequence). The CDR3 length is 17 residues. Original data processing: Amplification from reference gene primers served as the basis for estimated nucleated cell counts. Data came from immunoSEQ multiplex PCR; TCRdb stores just in-frame clones and leaves some out. That table supplies the V and J calls and clone size; D and trimming were determined from the DNA. Of 85,000 to 130,000 clones listed, about four fifths are singletons.

The sample comprised peripheral blood. The chain joins TRBV3-1 (or the pseudogene TRBV3-2) to TRBJ2-5; 9 positions agree with TRBD2. This sequence originates from a man aged 55 to 70 with acute or convalescent COVID-19. CDR3 loop: CASSQDLAGGPRETQYF. In DNA, the CDR3 is TGTGCCAGCAGCCAAGATTTGGCGGGGGGGCCCCGAGAGACCCAGTACTTC.